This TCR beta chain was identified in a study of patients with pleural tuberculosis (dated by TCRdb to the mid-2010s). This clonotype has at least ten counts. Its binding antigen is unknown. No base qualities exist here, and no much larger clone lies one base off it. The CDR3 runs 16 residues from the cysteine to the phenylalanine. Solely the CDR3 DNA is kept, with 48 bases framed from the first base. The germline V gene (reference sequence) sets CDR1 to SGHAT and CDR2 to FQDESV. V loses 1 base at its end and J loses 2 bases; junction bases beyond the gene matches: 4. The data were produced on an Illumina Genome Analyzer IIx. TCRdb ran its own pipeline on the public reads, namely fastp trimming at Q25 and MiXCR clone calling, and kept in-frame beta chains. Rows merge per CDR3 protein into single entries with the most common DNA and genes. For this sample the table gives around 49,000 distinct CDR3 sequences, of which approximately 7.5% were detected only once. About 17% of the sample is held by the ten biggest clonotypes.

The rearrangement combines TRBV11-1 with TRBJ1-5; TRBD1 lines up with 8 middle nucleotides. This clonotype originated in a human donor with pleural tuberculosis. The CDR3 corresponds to CASSLGTGMGNQPQHF. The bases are TGTGCCAGCAGCTTAGGGACAGGGATGGGCAATCAGCCCCAGCATTTT. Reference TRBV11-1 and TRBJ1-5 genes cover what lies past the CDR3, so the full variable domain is EAEVAQSPRYKITEKSQAVAFWCDPISGHATLYWYRQILGQGPELLVQFQDESVVDDSQLPKDRFSAERLKGVDSTLKIQPAELGDSAMYLCASSLGTGMGNQPQHFGDGTRLSIL.